These T cell receptor beta chains were read from a single sample in a study of blood T cell repertoires in COVID-19. The assay was immunoSEQ multiplex PCR, and TCRdb's table has in-frame clones only and misses some. The profile shows about 190,000 clones, 80% of them singletons. The specimen sequenced was peripheral blood. These receptors were collected from a man aged 60 to 69 with acute or convalescent COVID-19. Both conserved end residues are part of each CDR3. D genes are given only for firm matches. The size of a clone is reported for some rows only, either as once, few or many, or as a class for expanded clones.

>TRBJ1-2|TRBV19|.|TRBD1
TGTGCCAGTAGTACGACAGGGGGCAGTCCCTCAGGCTACACCTTC
CASSTTGGSPSGYTF
>TRBJ2-7|TRBV27|.|TRBD2
TGTGCCAGCAGTCCGCTAGCGGGAGACGTTTCCTACGAGCAGTACTTC
CASSPLAGDVSYEQYF
>TRBJ2-1|TRBV29-1|once|TRBD2
TGCAGCGTTGACGGGCGGGAGACTGAGCAGTTCTTC
CSVDGRETEQFF
>TRBJ1-2|TRBV11-2|.|.
TGTGCCAGCAGCTTAGTGGTGGAGAACTATGGCTACACCTTC
CASSLVVENYGYTF
>TRBJ1-3|TRBV6-4|few|.
TGTGCCAGCAGAAGGAGGGGCTCTGGAAACACCATATATTTT
CASRRRGSGNTIYF
>TRBJ2-7|TRBV10-1|.|TRBD2
TGCGCCAGCAGTCCTAGGCTAGCGGCCGAGCAGTACTTC
CASSPRLAAEQYF
>TRBJ1-2|TRBV30|.|.
TGTGCCTGGACCTACGGGGGTGAAGGCTACACCTTC
CAWTYGGEGYTF
>TRBJ1-2|TRBV6-5|.|TRBD1
TGTGCCAGCAGCCGCCAAACAGGGGGGTATGGCTACACCTTC
CASSRQTGGYGYTF
>TRBJ2-7|TRBV28|.|TRBD2
TGTGCCAGCAGTAATAGCGGGGCGGTTCGGGAGCAGTACTTC
CASSNSGAVREQYF
>TRBJ2-3|TRBV6-5|.|TRBD2
TGTGCCAGCAGTTACGGGTCGGGGGGGCCAAATACGCAGTATTTT
CASSYGSGGPNTQYF
>TRBJ2-7|TRBV2|few|TRBD2
TGTGCCAGCAGATTAGCGGGAGGGTCGTCCTACGAGCAGTACTTC
CASRLAGGSSYEQYF
>TRBJ2-7|TRBV24-1|.|.
TGTGCCACCAGCCAGGCGGGTATGTCCTACGAGCAGTACTTC
CATSQAGMSYEQYF
>TRBJ2-3|TRBV5-1|.|.
TGCGCCAGCAGCCCCCCCCTAGAAACAGATACGCAGTATTTT
CASSPPLETDTQYF
>TRBJ1-1|TRBV3-1/TRBV3-2|.|.
TGTGCCAGCAGCCAATACACAGGCGCTGAAGCTTTCTTT
CASSQYTGAEAFF
>TRBJ1-4|TRBV19|.|TRBD1
TGTGCCAGTAGTATTGGCCAGGGGGGTGAAAAACTGTTTTTT
CASSIGQGGEKLFF
>TRBJ2-5|TRBV24-1|.|TRBD2
TGTGCCACCAGTGATTCCGTACTAGCGGGAGATTTGGAGACCCAGTACTTC
CATSDSVLAGDLETQYF
>TRBJ2-7|TRBV19|.|TRBD2
TGTGCCAGTAGTATAGCGAAGGGACTAGCGGGTCCCTACGAGCAGTACTTC
CASSIAKGLAGPYEQYF
>TRBJ1-5|TRBV18|.|.
TGTGCCAGCTCACCGGGGAGACATAGCAATCAGCCCCAGCATTTT
CASSPGRHSNQPQHF
>TRBJ2-1|TRBV20-1|.|TRBD2
TGCAGTGCTAGTGCGGGACTAGCGGGGTTTGAGCAGTTCTTC
CSASAGLAGFEQFF
>TRBJ2-3|TRBV6-2/TRBV6-3|.|.
TGTGCCAGCAGTCATCTTAGCCTCTGGGTGACCGATACGCAGTATTTT
CASSHLSLWVTDTQYF
>TRBJ2-3|TRBV5-4|.|TRBD2
TGTGCCAGCAGCTTGGCGGGACTAGAAAGAGATACGCAGTATTTT
CASSLAGLERDTQYF
>TRBJ2-6|TRBV23-1|.|.
TGCGCCAGCAGTCATACAGGGTTCTGGGCCAACGTCCTGACTTTC
CASSHTGFWANVLTF
>TRBJ2-1|TRBV5-5|.|TRBD2
TGTGCCAGCAGCTTGCGAGGGAGGGCCTCCTACAATGAGCAGTTCTTC
CASSLRGRASYNEQFF
>TRBJ2-7|TRBV19|.|TRBD1
TGTGCCAGTAGTGCCCGACAGGGCGGTACCTACGAGCAGTACTTC
CASSARQGGTYEQYF
>TRBJ2-1|TRBV27|once|TRBD2
TGTGCCAGCAGTCCTCCCGGGACTAGCGGCTCGTGGTCCTACAATGAGCAGTTCTTC
CASSPPGTSGSWSYNEQFF
>TRBJ2-3|TRBV6-5|.|TRBD1
TGTGCCAGCACCGGCACAGGGGGCACAGATACGCAGTATTTT
CASTGTGGTDTQYF
>TRBJ1-1|TRBV25-1|.|.
TGTGCCACGCGACGGGGGACTGAAGCTTTCTTT
CATRRGTEAFF
>TRBJ2-3|TRBV6-1|.|.
TGTGCCAGCACCTCTAGCGGACAGAGCACAGATACGCAGTATTTT
CASTSSGQSTDTQYF
>TRBJ1-2|TRBV12-3/TRBV12-4|.|TRBD1
TGTGCCAGCAGTGTCACAGGGGGCGTTGGCTACACCTTC
CASSVTGGVGYTF
>TRBJ1-1|TRBV7-9|.|.
TGTGCCAGCAGCTTAGCGGGTCTAGGCACTGAAGCTTTCTTT
CASSLAGLGTEAFF
>TRBJ1-4|TRBV5-6|once|TRBD1
TGTGCCAGCAGCTCTCACAGGGGAACTAATGAAAAACTGTTTTTT
CASSSHRGTNEKLFF
>TRBJ1-1|TRBV7-9|.|TRBD1
TGTGCCAGCAGCCCATCGGACAGGGGGCTCACTGAAGCTTTCTTT
CASSPSDRGLTEAFF
>TRBJ1-1|TRBV3-1/TRBV3-2|.|.
TGTGCCAGCAGCCAAGACGACAGAAAAGCTTTCTTT
CASSQDDRKAFF
>TRBJ2-6|TRBV7-3|.|TRBD1
TGTGCCAGCAGCTACAGGGGCTCTGGGGCCAACGTCCTGACTTTC
CASSYRGSGANVLTF
>TRBJ1-5|TRBV2|once|TRBD1
TGTGCCAGCACCAATGACAGGGGCAATCAGCCCCAGCATTTT
CASTNDRGNQPQHF
>TRBJ2-7|TRBV27|medium-sized|.
TGTGCCAGCGGAAGCCGTTCGGGGGTGGACGAGCAGTACTTC
CASGSRSGVDEQYF
>TRBJ1-4|TRBV3-1/TRBV3-2|.|.
TGTGCCAGCAGCCAACAGACAGTTGGGAATGAAAAACTGTTTTTT
CASSQQTVGNEKLFF
>TRBJ1-1|TRBV20-1|.|.
TGCAGTGCTAGTAGCGAGGGCCCGAACACTGAAGCTTTCTTT
CSASSEGPNTEAFF
>TRBJ2-5|TRBV6-5|.|TRBD2
TGTGCCGTGACCGGGGGGGGAGGGGAGACCCAGTACTTC
CAVTGGGGETQYF
>TRBJ2-2|TRBV5-4|.|.
TGTGCCAGCAGCTTGAGGCAGGGGGGCACCGGGGAGCTGTTTTTT
CASSLRQGGTGELFF
>TRBJ2-7|TRBV11-2|.|.
TGTGCCAGCAGCGGGGCAGGGGTATCCTACGAGCAGTACTTC
CASSGAGVSYEQYF
>TRBJ1-2|TRBV19|once|TRBD1
TGTGCCAGTAGTATAGAAGAGACAGGGGTGATGTATGGCTACACCTTC
CASSIEETGVMYGYTF
>TRBJ1-4|TRBV21-1|.|.
TGTGCCAGCAGGCAGAGAGAGGAGGGCCAGGGCCTTTTTTCAACTAATGAAAAACTGTTTTTT
CASRQREEGQGLFSTNEKLFF
>TRBJ1-2|TRBV12-5|.|.
TGTGCTAGTGGTTTGGAGGTGGGAGGGGGCTACACCTTC
CASGLEVGGGYTF
>TRBJ1-4|TRBV21-1|once|.
TGTGCCAGCAGCACAAGCCAGGGGGAAAAACTGTTTTTT
CASSTSQGEKLFF
>TRBJ1-5|TRBV28|.|TRBD1
TGTGCCAGCTCCGGGACAGCTGCTCAGCCCCAGCATTTT
CASSGTAAQPQHF
>TRBJ2-1|TRBV6-2/TRBV6-3|.|TRBD2
TGTGCCAGCAGTTTTGGGACTAGAAATGAGCAGTTCTTC
CASSFGTRNEQFF
>TRBJ2-3|TRBV6-4|.|.
TGTGCCAGCAGTGACTTATATGGGCTGGGAGCTACGCAGTATTTT
CASSDLYGLGATQYF
>TRBJ1-4|TRBV2|.|TRBD1
TGTGCCAGCAGACTGACAGGGTGGCTTGAAAAACTGTTTTTT
CASRLTGWLEKLFF
>TRBJ2-3|TRBV3-1/TRBV3-2|.|TRBD2
TGTGCCAGCAGCCAAATGGCTAGCGGGGATGATACGCAGTATTTT
CASSQMASGDDTQYF
>TRBJ2-4|TRBV3-1/TRBV3-2|.|TRBD2
TGTGCCAGCAGCACCCGGACTAGCGGGGGGTCCGTCGGCATTCAGTACTTC
CASSTRTSGGSVGIQYF
>TRBJ2-1|TRBV11-3|.|TRBD2
TGTGCCAGCAGCTTAGAGGGTAGCGGGGGGGCCGGGTACAATGAGCAGTTCTTC
CASSLEGSGGAGYNEQFF
>TRBJ1-1|TRBV3-1/TRBV3-2|.|.
TGTGCCAGCAGCTCCGTAGGGGGGAACACTGAAGCTTTCTTT
CASSSVGGNTEAFF
>TRBJ2-2|TRBV12-2|.|.
TGTGCAAGTCGCGCCGGACTAGCGCCCAACACCGGGGAGCTGTTTTTT
CASRAGLAPNTGELFF
>TRBJ2-7|TRBV13|few|.
TGTGCCAGCAGCCGAAACAGGGCTCTCGAGCAGTACTTC
CASSRNRALEQYF